These 3 T cell receptor beta chains came from one sample sequenced in a study of human T cells and chemical hapten exposure. Time point in this sample: pre-sensitization, week 0. Treatment given: therapeutic diphenylcyclopropenone sensitization with weekly scalp DPC. TCRdb passed the RACE reads through MiXCR, listing each CDR3 protein once. The data contain roughly 100,000 distinct CDR3 sequences, 10% to 12% of them singletons. The sample was whole blood, taken in connection with sensitization to the hapten diphenylcyclopropenone (DPC). Receptor source: a woman in her sixties or seventies with alopecia areata. Some clones in this sample may be carry-over from other donors' samples.

V usage is TRBV6-5 and J usage is TRBJ2-3, with D perhaps being TRBD1 or TRBD2 (5 bases each). Germline CDR1 reads MNHEY; CDR2 reads SVGAGI. CDR3 length: 16 residues. The V end lost 7 bases, the J end lost 0 bases, and 17 bases lay between the germline ends. CDR3 sequence (DNA): TGTGCCAGCACCCCGGGGACGGACTCTAGCACAGATACGCAGTATTTT. Amino acid sequence: CASTPGTDSSTDTQYF.

There are a few counts of this clonotype. The chain recombines TRBV12-3 or TRBV12-4 with TRBJ1-1, with unresolved D. The CDR3 has 11 amino acids. With 3 bases removed from V and 11 bases from J, the gap between germline ends came to 10 bases. The DNA for the CDR3 is TGTGCCAGCAGTTTTCTGGGCGCGGCTTTCTTT. Translating it yields CASSFLGAAFF.

Worth noting for this clonotype: At one boundary the junction diverges from the germline segment, which might be a read error. The chain has TRBV7-8 and TRBJ2-5, with a possible D match to TRBD1 (6 bases). The germline V gene has CDR1 SGHVS and CDR2 FQNEAQ. The CDR3 has 12 amino acids. The CDR3 nucleotides read TGTGCCAGCGGCTTTGCAGGGGCAACCCAGTACTTC. This codes for CASGFAGATQYF.